This T cell receptor beta chain was recorded in a study of blood T cell repertoires in COVID-19 (dated by TCRdb to the early 2020s). For the study in its entirety: Samples from collaborators originated in the United States, Italy and Spain and spanned both the acute and convalescent phases of COVID-19. The samples were drawn from two sources: the first 160 participants of the ongoing ImmuneRACE study, and 1,254 subjects contributed by 6 global collaborators. HLA class I and class II types, where available, came from metadata supplied by the sample provider rather than from assay-based typing. Deeply sampled blood TCRbeta repertoires from subjects exposed to, actively infected with, or recovered from COVID-19 were included in the dataset. The sample metadata nearly always contained a de-identified subject ID, COVID-19 status, age in years and sex. The prospective study material was composed of cDNA or gDNA derived from T cells, B-cell-depleted T cells, or PBMCs. The repertoires were released in a freely available public database intended as a resource for research on the immune response to SARS-CoV-2. Points the paper makes about the study in general: The amount of clinical and demographic metadata varied by source and participant and was provided uncurated.

The CDR3 sequence holds 13 residues, the cysteine and phenylalanine included. The kept DNA is CDR3 alone, 39 bases in frame from the first base. Reading the germline V gene (reference sequence) gives CDR1 LNHDA and CDR2 SQIVND. V ends up 3 bases short and J 4 bases short, with an unmatched junction base count of 2. The immunoSEQ Assay, a bias-controlled multiplex PCR, was used to amplify TCRbeta CDR3 regions from genomic DNA. The original methods were these. Nucleated cell counts per sample were estimated from amplification of reference gene primers within the assay. Sequence reads were collapsed and filtered to measure the absolute abundance of every unique TCRbeta CDR3 rearrangement. Productive Simpson clonality was computed per sample as the square root of Simpson's diversity index over productive rearrangements. The table was pulled from immuneACCESS by TCRdb, which kept in-frame rearrangements only. Such tables lose some clones; where checked, under half of the loss comes from unresolved V genes, and the rest has no known cause. V, J and clone size were drawn from that table, and D and trimming were deduced from the DNA. The sample profile shows 200,000 to 250,000 clones; about nine tenths of them were found once. The ten largest clones take up roughly 2.5% of the sample.

One collaborating source in Seattle enrolled patients during active infection and followed them longitudinally through the course of disease. Collaborating institutions collected whole blood in K2EDTA tubes following their own protocols. Collaborator samples were shipped for TCRbeta analysis as frozen whole blood, isolated PBMCs, or DNA extracted from either sample type. With respect to this clone: What this receptor recognizes is not known. Per-nucleotide qualities are absent, and no much larger clonotype sits a single base away. The same CDR3 can be traced to other DNA sequences in this sample.

Recombination linked TRBV19 to TRBJ2-7; 8 middle bases align to TRBD2. The receptor's source is a man aged 30 to 39 with COVID-19, enrolled during active disease. The material sequenced was peripheral blood. The CDR3 here reads CASSIGGGYEQYF. At the DNA level, the sequence is TGTGCCAGTAGTATCGGCGGGGGGTACGAGCAGTACTTC.